This T cell receptor beta chain is from a study of OX40 agonist ivuxolimab in advanced cancers. Overall study: Patients got intravenous ivuxolimab at 0.01 to 10 mg/kg every 2 weeks. Patients enrolled in dose escalation were diagnosed with hepatocellular carcinoma, melanoma, renal cell or head and neck cancer. Three patients, one with hepatocellular carcinoma and two with cutaneous melanoma, responded partially.

The germline CDR1 and CDR2 sequences are WNHNN and SYGVQD (reference sequence). The CDR3 has 12 residues. V shed 2 bases and J shed 15 bases, with 14 bases lying between them. Assay used: immunoSEQ multiplex PCR; TCRdb lists only in-frame clones, some missing. The sample comprises roughly 14,000 clones, 50% to 75% of which are singletons, and approximately 8% rests with the top ten. The gene calls are TRBV10-1 and TRBJ2-1, with D perhaps TRBD1 or TRBD2 (5 bases each). The sequence was collected from an adult with an advanced solid tumor such as melanoma, head and neck, liver or kidney cancer. The sample here was CD4+ or CD8+ T cells sorted from blood, taken in a trial of the OX40 agonist ivuxolimab. Written as DNA, the CDR3 is TGCGCCAGCAGTGAGGTCCGGGGCCCTGCGTTCTTC. Translated: CASSEVRGPAFF.